This TCR beta chain emerged from a study of blood T cell repertoires in COVID-19. Study information: Collection of acute and convalescent COVID-19 samples took place in the United States, Italy and Spain.

V lost 5 bases, J lost 5 bases, and 12 bases lay in between. The CDR3 spans 13 residues. Germline CDR1 reads MNHEY; CDR2 reads SVGAGI. Assay: immunoSEQ multiplex PCR; the TCRdb copy retains only in-frame clones and omits some. The sample lists about 200,000 clones; about 90% were seen once. This sequence was found in a man aged 50-59 years with acute or convalescent COVID-19. This chain uses TRBV6-5 with TRBJ2-5; weak D call: TRBD2 (5 bases). The source material was peripheral blood. CDR3 DNA: TGTGCCAGCAGTCCGACTATGTCGGAGACCCAGTACTTC. It codes for CASSPTMSETQYF.